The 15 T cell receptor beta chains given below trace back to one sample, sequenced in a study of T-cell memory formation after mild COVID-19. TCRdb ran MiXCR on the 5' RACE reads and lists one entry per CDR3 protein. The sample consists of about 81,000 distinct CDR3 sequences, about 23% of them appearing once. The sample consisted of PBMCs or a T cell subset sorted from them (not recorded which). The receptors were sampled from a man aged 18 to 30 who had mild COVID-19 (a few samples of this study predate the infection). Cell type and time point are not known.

CDR3 residues: CASSYSGKTGELFF. The CDR3 DNA is TGTGCCAGCAGCTATAGCGGGAAGACCGGGGAGCTGTTTTTT. This chain uses TRBV7-2 with TRBJ2-2; TRBD2 matches 8 bases. Trimming at V came to 4 bases and at J to 5 bases, leaving 3 bases not matched to a gene. Germline V gene sequence: CDR1 SGHTA, CDR2 FQGNSA. This CDR3 is built from 14 residues.

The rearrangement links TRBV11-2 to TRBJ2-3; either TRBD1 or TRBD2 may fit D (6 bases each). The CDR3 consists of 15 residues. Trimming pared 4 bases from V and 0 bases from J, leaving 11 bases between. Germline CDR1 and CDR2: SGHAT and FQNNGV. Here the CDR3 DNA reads TGTGCCAGCAGCTCTCGGGGGCCCAGCACAGATACGCAGTATTTT. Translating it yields CASSSRGPSTDTQYF.

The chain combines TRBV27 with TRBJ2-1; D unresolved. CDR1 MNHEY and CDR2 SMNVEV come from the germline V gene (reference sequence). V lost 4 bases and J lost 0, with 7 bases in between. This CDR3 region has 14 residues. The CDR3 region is CASSSSYSYNEQFF. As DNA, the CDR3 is TGTGCCAGCAGTTCGAGTTACTCCTACAATGAGCAGTTCTTC.

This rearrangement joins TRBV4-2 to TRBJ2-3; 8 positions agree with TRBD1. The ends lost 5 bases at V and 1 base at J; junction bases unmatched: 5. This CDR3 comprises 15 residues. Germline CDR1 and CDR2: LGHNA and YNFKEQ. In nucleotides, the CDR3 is TGTGCCAGCAGCTCCTGGGGACAGGGCACAGATACGCAGTATTTT. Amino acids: CASSSWGQGTDTQYF.

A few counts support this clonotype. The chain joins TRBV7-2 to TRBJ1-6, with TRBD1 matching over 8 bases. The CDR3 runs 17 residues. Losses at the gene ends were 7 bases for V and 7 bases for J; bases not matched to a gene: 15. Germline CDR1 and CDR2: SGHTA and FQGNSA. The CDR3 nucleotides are TGTGCCAGCAACATCTCACACAGAGGGACAGGCAATTCACCCCTCCACTTT. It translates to CASNISHRGTGNSPLHF.

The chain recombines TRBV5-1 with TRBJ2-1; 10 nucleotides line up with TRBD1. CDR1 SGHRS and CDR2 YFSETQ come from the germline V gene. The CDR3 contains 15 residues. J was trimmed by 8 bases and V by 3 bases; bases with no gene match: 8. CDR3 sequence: CASSSPGQGHHEQFF. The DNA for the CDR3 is TGCGCCAGCAGCTCTCCGGGACAGGGGCACCATGAGCAGTTCTTC.

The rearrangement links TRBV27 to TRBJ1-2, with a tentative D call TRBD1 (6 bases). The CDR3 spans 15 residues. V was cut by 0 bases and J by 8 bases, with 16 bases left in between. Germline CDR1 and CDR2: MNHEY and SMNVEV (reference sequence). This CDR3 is CASSLSGGPLRGYTF. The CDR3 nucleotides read TGTGCCAGCAGTTTATCGGGGGGGCCCCTTCGCGGCTACACCTTC.

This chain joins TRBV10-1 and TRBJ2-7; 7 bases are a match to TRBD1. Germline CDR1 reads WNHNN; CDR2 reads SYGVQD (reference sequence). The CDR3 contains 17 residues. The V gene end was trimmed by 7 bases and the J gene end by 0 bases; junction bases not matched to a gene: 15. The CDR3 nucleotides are TGCGCCAGCAAGGTGCAGGGTGGACAGGATGGCTCCTACGAGCAGTACTTC. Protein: CASKVQGGQDGSYEQYF.

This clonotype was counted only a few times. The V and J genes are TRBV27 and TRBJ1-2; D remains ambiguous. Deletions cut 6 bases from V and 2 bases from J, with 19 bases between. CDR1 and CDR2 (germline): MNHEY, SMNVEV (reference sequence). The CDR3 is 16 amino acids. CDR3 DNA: TGTGCCAGCAGCTCCCCTTCGGCGGGGTCGAACTATGGCTACACCTTC. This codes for CASSSPSAGSNYGYTF.

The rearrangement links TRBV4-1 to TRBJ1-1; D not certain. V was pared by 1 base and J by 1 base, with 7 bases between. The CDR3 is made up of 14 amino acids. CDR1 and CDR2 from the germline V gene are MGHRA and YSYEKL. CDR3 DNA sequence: TGCGCCAGCAGCCAAGTTGCCGCGAACACTGAAGCTTTCTTT. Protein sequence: CASSQVAANTEAFF.

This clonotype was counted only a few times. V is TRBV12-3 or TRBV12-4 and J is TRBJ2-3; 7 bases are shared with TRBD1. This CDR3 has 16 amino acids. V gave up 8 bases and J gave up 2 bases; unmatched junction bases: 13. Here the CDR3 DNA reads TGTGCCAGCGGTCGCCCCGGGACAGCAGACACAGATACGCAGTATTTT. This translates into CASGRPGTADTDTQYF.

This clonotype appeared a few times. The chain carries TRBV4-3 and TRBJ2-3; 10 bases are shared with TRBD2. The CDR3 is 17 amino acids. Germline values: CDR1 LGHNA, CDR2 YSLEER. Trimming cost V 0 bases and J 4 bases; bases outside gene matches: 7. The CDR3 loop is CASSQDPAGGQADTQYF. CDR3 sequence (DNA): TGCGCCAGCAGCCAAGATCCAGCGGGGGGGCAGGCAGATACGCAGTATTTT.

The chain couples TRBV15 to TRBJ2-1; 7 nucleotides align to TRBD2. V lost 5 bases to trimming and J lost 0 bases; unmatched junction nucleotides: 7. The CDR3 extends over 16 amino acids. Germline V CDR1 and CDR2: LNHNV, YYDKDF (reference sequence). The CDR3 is CATSGSGGSSYNEQFF. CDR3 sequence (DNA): TGTGCCACCAGCGGATCGGGGGGAAGCTCCTACAATGAGCAGTTCTTC.

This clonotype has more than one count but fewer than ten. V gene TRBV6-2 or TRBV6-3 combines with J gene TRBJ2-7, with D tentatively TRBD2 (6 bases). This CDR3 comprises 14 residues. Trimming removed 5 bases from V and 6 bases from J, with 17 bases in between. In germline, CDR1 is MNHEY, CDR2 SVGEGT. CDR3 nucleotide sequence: TGTGCCAGCAGTCCCCGGGACTGGGGCGGCGAGCAGTACTTC. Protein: CASSPRDWGGEQYF.

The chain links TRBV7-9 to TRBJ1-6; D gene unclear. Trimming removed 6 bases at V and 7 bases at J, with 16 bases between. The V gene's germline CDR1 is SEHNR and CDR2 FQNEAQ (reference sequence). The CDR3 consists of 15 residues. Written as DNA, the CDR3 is TGTGCCAGCAGATCCCGTCAAGCCGGGAATTCACCCCTCCACTTT. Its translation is CASRSRQAGNSPLHF.